These 12 T cell receptor beta chains came from one sample sequenced in a study of technical replicates of blood from several donors. TCRdb keeps only in-frame clones here, not all; method: immunoSEQ multiplex PCR. The repertoire has some 80,000 clones, roughly nine tenths of them found once; the top ten carry approximately 0.41%. The sample consisted of T cells isolated from PBMCs. The receptors were sampled from a human donor in good health.

The chain is built from TRBV5-1 and TRBJ2-1, with 10 bases aligning to TRBD1. Trimming removed 3 bases from V and 4 bases from J; junction bases left unmatched: 4. The CDR3 spans 15 residues. The germline V gene has CDR1 SGHRS and CDR2 YFSETQ. CDR3 sequence reads: CASSYGTGAYNEQFF. The CDR3 DNA sequence: TGCGCCAGCAGCTACGGGACAGGGGCGTACAATGAGCAGTTCTTC. Looking up the rest from reference TRBV5-1 and TRBJ2-1 gives the full variable domain: KAGVTQTPRYLIKTRGQQVTLSCSPISGHRSVSWYQQTPGQGLQFLFEYFSETQRNKGNFPGRFSGRQFSNSRSEMNVSTLELGDSALYLCASSYGTGAYNEQFFGPGTRLTVL.

The rearrangement joins TRBV14 to TRBJ2-1, with 7 bases identical to TRBD2. The CDR3 totals 15 residues. Per germline, CDR1 SGHDN and CDR2 FVKESK. The trim removed 1 base at V and 6 bases at J, leaving 6 bases unmatched. CDR3 DNA: TGTGCCAGCAGCCAAGCATGGCGGGAGTTCAATGAGCAGTTCTTC. It translates to CASSQAWREFNEQFF.

V and J are TRBV27 and TRBJ2-7; D is possibly TRBD1 (6 bases). Germline V lookup: CDR1 MNHEY, CDR2 SMNVEV (reference sequence). Trimming took 4 bases from V and 2 from J, leaving 12 bases between them. The length of the CDR3 is 14 residues. Here the CDR3 DNA reads TGTGCCAGCAGTTGGGCAGGGGACGCCTACGAGCAGTACTTC. This gives the protein CASSWAGDAYEQYF.

CDR3: CASSPAGGPDTQYF. CDR3 coding DNA: TGCGCCAGCAGTCCAGCGGGAGGCCCAGATACGCAGTATTTT. This chain joins TRBV10-1 and TRBJ2-3; 9 bases match TRBD2. The J segment lost 4 bases and the V segment lost 5 bases, leaving 4 bases of the junction unmatched. The CDR3 runs 14 residues. Germline V gives CDR1 WNHNN, CDR2 SYGVQD (reference sequence).

The J gene is TRBJ2-5, the V gene TRBV10-3, with 8 bases that match TRBD1. The V segment lost 4 bases and the J segment 4 bases; nucleotides outside the gene matches: 5. This CDR3 contains 14 residues. Germline CDR1 and CDR2: ENHRY and SYGVKD. CDR3 amino acids: CAISVGQEVETQYF. CDR3 DNA: TGTGCCATCAGTGTGGGACAGGAGGTAGAGACCCAGTACTTC.

This clone appeared a few times. The CDR3 sequence is CASSLRSEAFF. CDR3 bases: TGTGCCAGCAGCTTGAGGTCTGAAGCTTTCTTT. This chain links TRBV11-3 with TRBJ1-1; D is uncertain. This CDR3 contains 11 residues. V shed 3 bases and J shed 6 bases, with 5 bases lying between them. CDR1 is SGHNT, CDR2 YENEEA, per germline.

The chain joins TRBV6-6 to TRBJ1-1; 8 bases line up with TRBD1. CDR1 and CDR2 from the germline V gene are MNHNY and SVGAGI (reference sequence). V lost 6 bases to trimming and J lost 1 base; unmatched junction nucleotides: 1. This CDR3 has 13 residues. The CDR3 loop is CASSTGGNTEAFF. In nucleotides, the CDR3 is TGTGCCAGCAGCACAGGGGGGAACACTGAAGCTTTCTTT.

The chain is built from TRBV11-3 and TRBJ2-2; 8 bases align to TRBD1. The CDR3 covers 15 residues. Trimming at V came to 6 bases and at J to 1 base, leaving 4 bases not matched to a gene. Germline CDR1 SGHNT, CDR2 YENEEA. The CDR3 region is CASRSGTGNTGELFF. The DNA for the CDR3 is TGTGCCAGCAGATCCGGGACAGGGAACACCGGGGAGCTGTTTTTT.

This clone appeared once. CDR3 loop: CASSSGLALETQYF. For the CDR3, the DNA is TGTGCCAGCAGCTCTGGACTAGCCTTAGAGACCCAGTACTTC. The V gene is TRBV5-4, the J gene TRBJ2-5, with 8 bases lining up with TRBD2. V was pared by 3 bases and J by 4 bases, with 5 bases of the junction left unmatched. The CDR3 spans 14 residues. Germline CDR1 and CDR2: SGHNT and YYREEE (reference sequence).

This chain connects TRBV10-3 to TRBJ2-1; 10 positions agree with TRBD2. Germline CDR1 is ENHRY and CDR2 is SYGVKD. Trimming removed 2 bases from V and 0 bases from J; junction bases left unmatched: 7. CDR3 size: 18 residues. The CDR3 reads CAISEGSSGRSSYNEQFF. The CDR3 DNA follows: TGTGCCATCAGTGAGGGGAGTAGCGGGAGGTCCTCCTACAATGAGCAGTTCTTC.

The V call is TRBV13, the J call TRBJ1-5; 7 positions agree with TRBD1. This CDR3 has 11 residues. The germline gives CDR1 PRHDT, CDR2 FYEKMQ (reference sequence). J gave up 13 bases and V 6 bases, and 6 bases lay outside the gene matches. The CDR3 DNA reads TGTGCCAGCAGTCGACAGGGAATACAGCATTTT. Translating gives CASSRQGIQHF.

The chain couples TRBV10-2 to TRBJ2-7; D is undetermined. V dropped 6 bases and J dropped 7 bases, with 7 bases sitting between them. Germline CDR1 reads WSHSY; CDR2 reads SAAADI. The CDR3 contains 10 residues. The CDR3 DNA is TGCGCCAGCAGCCTCGAGGAGCAGTACTTC. This gives the protein CASSLEEQYF.